The rows below give T cell receptor beta chains drawn from one sample of a study of T cell repertoires in cytomegalovirus infection. TCRdb itself ran the reads through MiXCR, one entry per CDR3 protein. This table has 150,000 to 200,000 distinct CDR3 sequences, over 15% appearing once. The sample consisted of CD8+ T cells from PBMCs. The receptors here all came from a human donor in good health (CMV status not recorded). Some clones in this sample may be carry-over from other donors' samples. CDR3s include the opening cysteine and the closing phenylalanine or tryptophan. The order of the fields is J gene, D gene, clone size, V gene, CDR3 protein, CDR3 DNA. D genes are given only for firm matches. Size is stated for part of the rows, as once, few or many counts, or as a class when the clone is expanded.

TRBJ1-1 | NA | many | TRBV7-8 | CASTSDGKWLGTEAFF | TGTGCCAGCACCTCAGACGGGAAATGGTTAGGCACTGAAGCTTTCTTT
TRBJ1-2 | NA | NA | TRBV7-9 | CASSLSGQTNYGYTF | TGTGCCAGCAGCCTTTCCGGACAGACTAACTATGGCTACACCTTC
TRBJ2-7 | TRBD2 | few | TRBV6-5 | CASSLSGSTSYEQYF | TGTGCCAGCAGCCTCAGCGGGAGCACCTCCTACGAGCAGTACTTC
TRBJ1-5 | NA | NA | TRBV6-6 | CASSYSGTYSNQPQHF | TGTGCCAGCAGTTACTCGGGGACCTATAGCAATCAGCCCCAGCATTTT
TRBJ2-2 | NA | few | TRBV27 | CASSLRVANTGELFF | TGTGCCAGCAGTTTGAGGGTAGCGAACACCGGGGAGCTGTTTTTT
TRBJ1-6 | NA | few | TRBV6-5 | CASSYLGRDLSSYNSPLHF | TGTGCCAGCAGTTACCTCGGGAGGGACCTAAGCTCCTATAATTCACCCCTCCACTTT
TRBJ2-3 | TRBD2 | NA | TRBV7-2 | CASSSPSGGGAADTQYF | TGTGCCAGCAGCTCCCCTAGCGGGGGGGGAGCAGCAGATACGCAGTATTTT
TRBJ2-7 | NA | NA | TRBV27 | CASSLRGDISYEQYF | TGTGCCAGCAGTTTACGGGGGGACATCTCCTACGAGCAGTACTTC
TRBJ2-7 | NA | few | TRBV7-6 | CASSGGQFHEQYF | TGTGCCAGCAGCGGGGGACAATTCCACGAGCAGTACTTC
TRBJ2-1 | NA | NA | TRBV4-1 | CASSQDPGGAKTPGDNEQFF | TGCGCCAGCAGCCAAGATCCCGGCGGGGCCAAGACTCCGGGTGACAATGAGCAGTTCTTC
TRBJ2-3 | TRBD2 | many | TRBV5-1 | CASSPGGLLLDTQYF | TGCGCCAGCAGCCCGGGGGGGCTTCTCTTGGATACGCAGTATTTT
TRBJ1-4 | NA | once | TRBV7-2 | CASSLDPGDEKLFF | TGTGCCAGCAGCCTGGATCCAGGGGATGAAAAACTGTTTTTT
TRBJ1-1 | NA | few | TRBV6-6 | CASLGKPGGWTEAFF | TGTGCCAGCCTGGGAAAGCCAGGTGGTTGGACTGAAGCTTTCTTT
TRBJ1-3 | TRBD1 | few | TRBV5-5 | CASREGQPGFSGNTIYF | TGTGCCAGCAGGGAGGGACAGCCAGGGTTCTCTGGAAACACCATATATTTT
TRBJ1-3 | NA | NA | TRBV11-2 | CASSFNGNTIYF | TGTGCCAGCAGCTTTAACGGAAACACCATATATTTT
TRBJ2-7 | NA | NA | TRBV6-6 | CASSYNSYEQYF | TGTGCCAGCAGTTACAACAGCTACGAGCAGTACTTC
TRBJ1-1 | TRBD1 | few | TRBV6-5 | CASRANRGDTEAFF | TGTGCCAGCAGGGCGAACAGGGGCGACACTGAAGCTTTCTTT
TRBJ1-1 | TRBD1 | few | TRBV19 | CASSILNRGLLGDTEAFF | TGTGCCAGTAGTATACTTAACAGGGGGCTCCTGGGAGACACTGAAGCTTTCTTT
TRBJ2-1 | TRBD2 | few | TRBV19 | CASSIIAGGNNEQFF | TGTGCCAGTAGTATTATTGCGGGAGGCAACAATGAGCAGTTCTTC
TRBJ2-1 | NA | few | TRBV29-1 | CSVEVPRDTQEQFF | TGCAGCGTTGAGGTGCCCCGGGACACTCAGGAGCAGTTCTTC